This T cell receptor beta chain derives from a study of cytomegalovirus exposure and HLA in healthy donors. This CDR3 is 14 amino acids long. Between the trimmed V and J ends, which lost 3 bases and 7 bases, there was a span of 12 bases. The germline gives CDR1 KGHSH, CDR2 LQKENI. Researchers ran the PCR with 60 Vbeta and 13 Jbeta primers. Using immunoSEQ multiplex PCR, the repertoire was profiled, and TCRdb retains in-frame clones only, with some absent. The sample lists about 120,000 clones, around 80% occurring once. The source material was PBMCs. This chain uses TRBV18 with TRBJ1-4, with a tentative D call TRBD1 (6 bases). The TCR was taken from a woman in her fifties or sixties in good health and CMV-seropositive. CDR3 in DNA: TGTGCCAGCTCACCTCCGGACAGCACTGAAAAACTGTTTTTT. Encoded protein: CASSPPDSTEKLFF.